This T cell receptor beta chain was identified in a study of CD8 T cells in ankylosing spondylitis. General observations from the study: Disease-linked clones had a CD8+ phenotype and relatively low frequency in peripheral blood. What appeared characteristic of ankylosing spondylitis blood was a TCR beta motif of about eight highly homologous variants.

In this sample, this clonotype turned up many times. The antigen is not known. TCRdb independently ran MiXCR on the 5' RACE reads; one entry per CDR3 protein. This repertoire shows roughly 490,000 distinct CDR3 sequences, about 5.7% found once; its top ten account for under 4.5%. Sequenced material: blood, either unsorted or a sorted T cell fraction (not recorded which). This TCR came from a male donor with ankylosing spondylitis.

CDR3 in DNA: TGCGCCAGCAGCCAGTTGGGAGGGGGGCGCGATACGCAGTATTTT. It codes for CASSQLGGGRDTQYF. This chain joins TRBV4-1 and TRBJ2-3; possibly TRBD2 for D (7 bases). CDR3 length equals 15 residues. The V end was cut by 3 bases, the J end by 6 bases, with 16 bases between. Germline values: CDR1 MGHRA, CDR2 YSYEKL.